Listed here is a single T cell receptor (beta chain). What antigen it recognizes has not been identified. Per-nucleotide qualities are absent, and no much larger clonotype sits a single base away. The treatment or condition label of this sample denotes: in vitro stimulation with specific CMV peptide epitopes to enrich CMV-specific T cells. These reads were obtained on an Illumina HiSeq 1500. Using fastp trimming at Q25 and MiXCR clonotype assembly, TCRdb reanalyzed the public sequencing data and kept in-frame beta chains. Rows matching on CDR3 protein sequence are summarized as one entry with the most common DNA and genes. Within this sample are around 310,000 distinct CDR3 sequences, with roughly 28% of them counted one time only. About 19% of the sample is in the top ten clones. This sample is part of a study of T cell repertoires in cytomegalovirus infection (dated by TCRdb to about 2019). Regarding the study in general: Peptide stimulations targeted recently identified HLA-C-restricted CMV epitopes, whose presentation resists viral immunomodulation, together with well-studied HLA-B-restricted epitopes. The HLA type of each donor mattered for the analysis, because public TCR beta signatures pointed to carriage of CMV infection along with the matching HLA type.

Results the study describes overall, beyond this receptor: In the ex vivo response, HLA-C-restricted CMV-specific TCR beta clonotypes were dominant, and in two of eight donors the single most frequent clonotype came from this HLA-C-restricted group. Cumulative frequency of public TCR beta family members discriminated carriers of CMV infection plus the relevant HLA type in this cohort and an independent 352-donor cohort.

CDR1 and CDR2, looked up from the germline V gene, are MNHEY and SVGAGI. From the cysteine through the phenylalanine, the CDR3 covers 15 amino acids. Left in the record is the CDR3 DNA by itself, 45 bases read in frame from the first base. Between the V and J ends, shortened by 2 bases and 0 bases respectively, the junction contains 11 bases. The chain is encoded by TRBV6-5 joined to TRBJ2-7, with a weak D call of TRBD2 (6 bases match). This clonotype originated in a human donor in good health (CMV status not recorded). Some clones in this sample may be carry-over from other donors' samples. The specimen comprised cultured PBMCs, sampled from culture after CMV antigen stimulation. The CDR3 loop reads CASSYGGASSYEQYF. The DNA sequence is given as TGTGCCAGCAGTTACGGAGGGGCCTCCTCCTACGAGCAGTACTTC.